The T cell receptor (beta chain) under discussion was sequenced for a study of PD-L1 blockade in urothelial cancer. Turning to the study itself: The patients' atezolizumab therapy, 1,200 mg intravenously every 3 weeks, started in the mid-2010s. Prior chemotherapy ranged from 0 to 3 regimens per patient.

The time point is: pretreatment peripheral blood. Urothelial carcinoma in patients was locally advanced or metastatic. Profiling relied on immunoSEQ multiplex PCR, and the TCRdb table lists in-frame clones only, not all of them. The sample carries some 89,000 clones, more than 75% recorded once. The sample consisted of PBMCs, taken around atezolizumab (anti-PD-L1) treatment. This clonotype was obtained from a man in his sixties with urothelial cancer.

CDR3 DNA: TGTGCCAGCAGCAAAGAGAGCTACAATGAGCAGTTCTTC. Its translation is CASSKESYNEQFF. The gene calls are TRBV21-1 and TRBJ2-1; the table calls TRBD2, which could not be checked here. TRBV21-1 is annotated as a pseudogene. The CDR3 length is 13 residues.